This T cell receptor (beta chain) comes out of a study of neurological immune-mediated disorders. TCRdb reanalysed the 5' RACE reads using MiXCR and keeps one entry per CDR3 protein. The sample shows roughly 67,000 distinct CDR3 sequences, more than 3.5% of them seen only once. The sequence was obtained from a man in his forties or fifties with multiple sclerosis. Specimen: PBMCs.

CDR3 sequence reads: CSVERGVRNEQFF. The DNA for the CDR3 is TGCAGCGTCGAACGAGGGGTGAGGAATGAGCAGTTCTTC. The rearrangement joins TRBV29-1 to TRBJ2-1; D may be TRBD1 or TRBD2 (5 bases each). The CDR3 sequence is 13 residues long. V was shortened by 6 bases and J by 7 bases, with 16 bases between the two germline ends. CDR1 and CDR2 from the germline V gene are SQVTM and ANQGSEA.